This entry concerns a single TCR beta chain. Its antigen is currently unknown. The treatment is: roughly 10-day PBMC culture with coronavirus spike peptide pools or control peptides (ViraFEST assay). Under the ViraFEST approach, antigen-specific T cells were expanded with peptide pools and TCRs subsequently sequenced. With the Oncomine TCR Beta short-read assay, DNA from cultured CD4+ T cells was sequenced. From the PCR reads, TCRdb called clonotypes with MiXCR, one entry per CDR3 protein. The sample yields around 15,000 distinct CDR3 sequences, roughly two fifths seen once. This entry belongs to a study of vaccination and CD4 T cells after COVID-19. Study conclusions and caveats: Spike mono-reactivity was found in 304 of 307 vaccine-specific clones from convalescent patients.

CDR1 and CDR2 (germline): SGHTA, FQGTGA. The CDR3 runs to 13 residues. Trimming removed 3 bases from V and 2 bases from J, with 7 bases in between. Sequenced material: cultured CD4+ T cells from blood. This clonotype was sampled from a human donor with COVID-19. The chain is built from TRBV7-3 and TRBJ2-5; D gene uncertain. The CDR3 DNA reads TGTGCCAGCAGCTTTGGATCACAAGAGACCCAGTACTTC. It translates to CASSFGSQETQYF.